Below, 4 T cell receptor beta chains from the same sample are listed, as sequenced in a study of cytomegalovirus exposure and HLA in healthy donors (dated by TCRdb to between 2016 and 2019). Libraries were made using the immunoSEQ multiplex PCR assay. For the multiplex PCR, a mixture combining 60 forward primers for TCR Vbeta segments and 13 reverse primers for TCR Jbeta segments was used. Held by TCRdb, this immuneACCESS table contains in-frame sequences only and omits some clones. Under half of the omission traces to an unresolved V gene where checked; the cause of the rest is unknown. For this sample the table gives about 150,000 clones, of which about two thirds were detected only once. The biggest ten clones account for 8.5% to 12% of the sample. Input material: PBMCs. These receptors originate from a man aged 25 to 45 in good health and CMV-seropositive.

This chain links TRBV27 with TRBJ2-1; TRBD2 aligns across 7 bases. The CDR3 extends over 17 amino acids. Germline lookup yields CDR1 MNHEY and CDR2 SMNVEV (reference sequence). The trim removed 1 base at V and 5 bases at J, leaving 11 bases unmatched. CDR3 nucleotide sequence: TGTGCCAGCAGTTTATATAAGGGTGCGGGAGCAAACAATGAGCAGTTCTTC. Protein product: CASSLYKGAGANNEQFF.

This rearrangement joins TRBV30 to TRBJ1-4; D may be TRBD1 (6 bases). V lost 2 bases and J 8 bases, leaving 12 bases between the germline ends. In germline, CDR1 is GTSNPN, CDR2 SVGIG (reference sequence). The CDR3 spans 13 residues. In DNA form, the CDR3 reads TGTGCCTGGAGTCCCGGACAGTACGAAAAACTGTTTTTT. Protein product: CAWSPGQYEKLFF.

This rearrangement joins TRBV9 to TRBJ2-5; 10 nucleotides agree with TRBD2. Near its end, the DNA agrees better with TRBJ2-7, so the J call may be wrong. The CDR3 is 17 residues long. Germline loops: CDR1 SGDLS, CDR2 YYNGEE. The CDR3 nucleotides read TGTGCCAGCAGCCGAGGGGAAGGACTAGCGGTCTCCTACGAGCAGTACTTC. Translation: CASSRGEGLAVSYEQYF.

The chain employs TRBV19 and TRBJ2-1; 8 bases agree with TRBD2. This CDR3 is built from 13 residues. Trimming removed 7 bases from V and 5 bases from J; junction bases left unmatched: 4. The germline CDR1 and CDR2 sequences are LNHDA and SQIVND (reference sequence). The CDR3 spells CASNQRENNEQFF. The CDR3 DNA reads TGTGCCAGTAACCAGCGGGAGAACAATGAGCAGTTCTTC.